This TCR beta chain is from a study of blood T cells in healthy people across ages. There are 17 residues in the CDR3. Germline loops: CDR1 SGHTA, CDR2 FQGTGA. V was shortened by 5 bases and J by 3 bases, with 20 bases between the two germline ends. The sample holds a few counts of this clonotype. Then a second PCR, running roughly 7 to 11 cycles, was carried out with a sample-barcoded 5' primer and a J-beta primer mix. TCRdb reprocessed the 5' RACE reads with MiXCR, giving one entry per CDR3 protein. The sample yields 850,000 to 1,300,000 distinct CDR3 sequences, around 45% seen once. The V call is TRBV7-3, the J call TRBJ2-1; D is tentatively TRBD1 or TRBD2 (6 bases each). The sequence came from a woman aged 55-70 years in good health. Sequencing input: blood. The CDR3 here is CASSPLRGGGLYNEQFF. CDR3 DNA sequence: TGTGCCAGCAGCCCTCTTAGAGGAGGGGGACTCTACAATGAGCAGTTCTTC.